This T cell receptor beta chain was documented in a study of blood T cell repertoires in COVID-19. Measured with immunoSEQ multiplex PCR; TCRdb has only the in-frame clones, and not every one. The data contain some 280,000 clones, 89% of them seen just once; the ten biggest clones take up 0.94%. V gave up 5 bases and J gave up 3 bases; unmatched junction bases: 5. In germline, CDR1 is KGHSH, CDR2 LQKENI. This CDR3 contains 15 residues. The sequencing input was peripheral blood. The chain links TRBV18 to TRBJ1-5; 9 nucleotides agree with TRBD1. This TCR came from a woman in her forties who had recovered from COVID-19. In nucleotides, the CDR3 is TGTGCCAGCTCATCAGGGGACAGGGACAATCAGCCCCAGCATTTT. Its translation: CASSSGDRDNQPQHF. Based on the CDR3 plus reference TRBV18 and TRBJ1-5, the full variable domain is NAGVMQNPRHLVRRRGQEARLRCSPMKGHSHVYWYRQLPEEGLKFMVYLQKENIIDESGMPKERFSAEFPKEGPSILRIQQVVRGDSAAYFCASSSGDRDNQPQHFGDGTRLSIL.